This T cell receptor (beta chain) comes out of a study of T cell responses to AZD1222 COVID-19 vaccine. Study context: Pooled in the analysis were second doses at about 4 or about 12 weeks. General study findings and limits: Most donors were white British and more were female, and clonal diversity was possibly underestimated. Recipients of two AZD1222 doses showed rising Spike-specific TCR breadth and depth.

CDR1 is SGHTA and CDR2 is FQGNSA in the germline V gene. The V gene lost 5 bases and the J gene lost 3 bases, with 14 bases spanning the gap. This CDR3 is 14 amino acids long. The repertoire was sequenced with immunoSEQ multiplex PCR; TCRdb's copy has only in-frame clones and lacks some. The table has roughly 97,000 clones, about 90% seen once. This clone has more than one count but fewer than ten. As yet, its antigen is unknown. Here the sequenced sample was peripheral blood, taken on day 0 of AZD1222 vaccination. The chain couples TRBV7-2 to TRBJ2-7; D uncertain. This clonotype was obtained from an adult in good health. The CDR3 reads CASSPLQNLYEQYF. In DNA, the CDR3 is TGTGCCAGCAGCCCACTACAGAACCTCTACGAGCAGTACTTC.